One TCR beta chain is described in this entry. As yet, its antigen is unknown. The donors were members of the validation cohort, which comprised about 120 subjects and was separate from the first cohort of around 700 subjects. This sample is part of a study of cytomegalovirus exposure and HLA in healthy donors. Germline-derived CDR1 and CDR2 are ENHRY and SYGVKD. The V gene lost 0 bases and the J gene lost 4 bases, with 10 bases spanning the gap. CDR3 length: 15 residues. Study outcomes and limitations: Clusters of TCRs from the first cohort tended to co-occur in the roughly 120 validation repertoires (as a later analysis found). Most TCRs appeared rarely, but some public TCRs recurred in many donors.

Generated by immunoSEQ multiplex PCR, the TCRdb table keeps only in-frame clones and is missing some. The sample lists about 150,000 clones; about 86% were seen once. The sequenced sample was PBMCs. The clonotype was recovered from a man aged 18 to 35 in good health and CMV-seropositive. V is TRBV10-3 and J is TRBJ2-4; tentatively, D is TRBD2 (6 bases). CDR3 in amino acids: CAISESEGGKNIQYF. As DNA, the CDR3 is TGTGCCATCAGTGAGTCGGAGGGAGGTAAAAACATTCAGTACTTC.